The entry that follows covers one T cell receptor beta chain sequence. The antigen remains unidentified. V was shortened by 2 bases and J by 9 bases, with 17 bases between the two germline ends. The CDR3 runs to 14 residues. From germline, CDR1 is SGHRS and CDR2 YFSETQ. The data derive from a study of shared clonotypes between healthy human individuals. The wider study: The study enrolled a couple of women and a few men aged 18 to 49.

The assay was immunoSEQ multiplex PCR, and TCRdb's table has in-frame clones only and misses some. Among approximately 1.5 million clones listed, approximately 98.5% were seen once. The study, taken as a whole, reports: The donor pool, a small one, limited the genetic and exposure-history diversity represented. Between four donors, naive CD4 clonotypes were shared at a level of about 5%.

The rearrangement links TRBV5-1 to TRBJ1-1; D gene ambiguous. The source of this sequence is a young man in good health. The sequenced sample consisted of naive CD4+ T cells sorted from blood. Subset defined: CD45RA+ positively selected. The CDR3 protein is CASSFLAFGSQAFF. The CDR3 DNA follows: TGCGCCAGCAGCTTCCTCGCCTTCGGTTCGCAAGCTTTCTTT.